The 15 T cell receptor beta chains reported below all come from one sample, sequenced in a study of blood T cells in healthy people across ages. Combining a sample-barcoded 5' primer with a J-beta primer mix, a second PCR ran for 7 to 11 cycles. TCRdb redid the calling of the 5' RACE reads with MiXCR, one entry per CDR3 protein. This table has some 1.4 million distinct CDR3 sequences, around 42% appearing once. Sequencing input: blood. The source is a woman in her late teens or twenties in good health.

The table lists this clonotype with a few counts. The chain has TRBV4-1 and TRBJ2-1, with D possibly being TRBD1 (5 bases). This CDR3 contains 16 residues. V was clipped by 1 base and J by 0 bases, with 10 bases between them. Germline values: CDR1 MGHRA, CDR2 YSYEKL. The CDR3: CASSQGQGNSYNEQFF. For the CDR3, the DNA is TGCGCCAGCAGCCAAGGGCAGGGAAACTCCTACAATGAGCAGTTCTTC.

This clonotype has more than one count but fewer than ten. V and J are TRBV9 and TRBJ2-1; D is unclear. The CDR3 loop spans 16 amino acids. V was cut by 4 bases and J by 0 bases, with 14 bases left in between. Germline CDR1 is SGDLS and CDR2 is YYNGEE. The CDR3 region has the DNA TGTGCCAGCAGCCCTCCTTCAAGCCACTCCTACAATGAGCAGTTCTTC. It translates to CASSPPSSHSYNEQFF.

The chain couples TRBV7-9 to TRBJ2-3, with 13 bases matching TRBD2. The CDR3 spans 15 residues. The junction had 7 bases not matched to a gene; V was cut back by 10 bases and J by 3 bases. CDR1 is SEHNR and CDR2 is FQNEAQ in the germline V gene (reference sequence). CDR3 DNA: TGTGCCACCCGACTAGCGGGGGGCCGAACAGATACGCAGTATTTT. It encodes CATRLAGGRTDTQYF.

At least ten counts were recorded for this clonotype. The chain carries TRBV29-1 and TRBJ2-5, with 7 positions matching TRBD1. The J segment lost 2 bases and the V segment lost 4 bases, leaving 7 bases of the junction unmatched. The V gene's germline CDR1 is SQVTM and CDR2 ANQGSEA. CDR3 length: 14 amino acids. CDR3 DNA sequence: TGCAGCGTTGCGGGGACAGCCTTACAAGAGACCCAGTACTTC. Amino acids: CSVAGTALQETQYF.

This chain links TRBV20-1 with TRBJ2-1; 7 bases are a match to TRBD2. The V segment lost 3 bases and the J segment 6 bases; nucleotides outside the gene matches: 11. CDR1 is DFQATT, CDR2 SNEGSKA, per germline (reference sequence). The CDR3 has 15 residues. This CDR3 reads CSASISQSGGNEQFF. CDR3 DNA sequence: TGCAGTGCTAGTATCTCACAGTCGGGGGGCAATGAGCAGTTCTTC.

The V call is TRBV20-1, the J call TRBJ1-2; TRBD1 matches 8 bases. CDR3 length: 15 amino acids. Germline values: CDR1 DFQATT, CDR2 SNEGSKA (reference sequence). Trimming at V came to 5 bases and at J to 8 bases, leaving 16 bases not matched to a gene. In nucleotides, the CDR3 is TGCAGTGCTCGGCAGGGGGCGGGCGCGATCGAGGGCTACACCTTC. Its protein product is CSARQGAGAIEGYTF.

The chain uses TRBV27 and TRBJ1-1, with D unresolved. This CDR3 has 14 residues. CDR1 MNHEY and CDR2 SMNVEV come from the germline V gene (reference sequence). With 6 bases removed from V and 1 base from J, the gap between germline ends came to 12 bases. The CDR3 nucleotides read TGTGCCAGCAGGAACGGTGCGGCGAACACTGAAGCTTTCTTT. It translates to CASRNGAANTEAFF.

CDR3 amino acids: CASSYSMSAGGGYEQYF. For the CDR3, the DNA is TGTGCCAGCAGTTACTCGATGTCAGCGGGGGGTGGCTACGAGCAGTACTTC. The chain is built from TRBV6-6 and TRBJ2-4; 9 bases fit TRBD2. The J call may be incorrect, as the DNA end agrees better with TRBJ2-7. The germline V gene has CDR1 MNHNY and CDR2 SVGAGI (reference sequence). This CDR3 has 17 amino acids.

This clonotype was counted a few times. The rearrangement joins TRBV12-5 to TRBJ2-5; 8 bases fit TRBD1. V was pared by 5 bases and J by 2 bases, with 10 bases of the junction left unmatched. The CDR3 spans 16 residues. The germline CDR1 and CDR2 sequences are LGHNT and FRNRAP. For the CDR3, the DNA is TGTGCTAGTGGTACGACAGGGGAGCGTGGGCAAGAGACCCAGTACTTC. Protein: CASGTTGERGQETQYF.

The gene calls are TRBV7-8 and TRBJ2-1; D possibly corresponds to TRBD2 (5 bases). V was cut by 1 base and J by 6 bases, with 13 bases left in between. There are 15 residues in the CDR3. CDR1 SGHVS and CDR2 FQNEAQ come from the germline V gene. CDR3 loop: CASSLGVTRGNEQFF. CDR3 in DNA: TGTGCCAGCAGCTTAGGGGTAACTAGAGGCAATGAGCAGTTCTTC.

The CDR3: CSARRENKGEQFF. The CDR3 DNA is TGCAGTGCTAGACGGGAGAACAAGGGTGAGCAGTTCTTC. This rearrangement joins TRBV20-1 to TRBJ2-1; maybe TRBD2 (6 bases). The CDR3 contains 13 residues. CDR1 is DFQATT, CDR2 SNEGSKA, per germline (reference sequence). The V gene lost 2 bases and the J gene lost 9 bases, with 14 bases spanning the gap.

The rearrangement links TRBV3-1 to TRBJ2-1, with TRBD2 matching 7 bases. The V gene end was trimmed by 3 bases and the J gene end by 6 bases; junction bases not matched to a gene: 8. Germline V lookup: CDR1 LGHDT, CDR2 YNNKEL (reference sequence). The CDR3 is 15 amino acids. CDR3 DNA: TGTGCCAGCAGCCATACTAGCGTCCCCTCCAATGAGCAGTTCTTC. It encodes CASSHTSVPSNEQFF.

In this sample, this clonotype turned up a few times. V usage is TRBV4-1 and J usage is TRBJ2-7; 9 bases map to TRBD1. Germline CDR1 MGHRA, CDR2 YSYEKL. CDR3 size: 15 residues. J gave up 3 bases and V 3 bases, and 6 bases lay outside the gene matches. This CDR3 reads CASSHAGTGNYEQYF. In nucleotides, the CDR3 is TGCGCCAGCAGCCACGCCGGGACAGGGAACTACGAGCAGTACTTC.

The V call is TRBV28, the J call TRBJ1-6; D is possibly TRBD1 (5 bases). The CDR3 is 14 residues long. V lost 6 bases, J lost 8 bases, and 14 bases lay in between. Germline CDR1 MDHEN, CDR2 SYDVKM. CDR3: CASREGPDYSPLHF. Written as DNA, the CDR3 is TGTGCCAGCAGGGAGGGGCCTGATTATTCACCCCTCCACTTT.

This clonotype turned up a few times. V is TRBV20-1 and J is TRBJ2-4; 7 bases line up with TRBD2. The CDR3 sequence is 15 residues long. Germline lookup yields CDR1 DFQATT and CDR2 SNEGSKA (reference sequence). Trimming took 3 bases from V and 8 from J; bases not matched to a gene: 13. In nucleotides, the CDR3 is TGCAGTGCTAGCGGATCAGGACTCGGGGGGTACATTCAGTACTTC. Its protein product is CSASGSGLGGYIQYF.